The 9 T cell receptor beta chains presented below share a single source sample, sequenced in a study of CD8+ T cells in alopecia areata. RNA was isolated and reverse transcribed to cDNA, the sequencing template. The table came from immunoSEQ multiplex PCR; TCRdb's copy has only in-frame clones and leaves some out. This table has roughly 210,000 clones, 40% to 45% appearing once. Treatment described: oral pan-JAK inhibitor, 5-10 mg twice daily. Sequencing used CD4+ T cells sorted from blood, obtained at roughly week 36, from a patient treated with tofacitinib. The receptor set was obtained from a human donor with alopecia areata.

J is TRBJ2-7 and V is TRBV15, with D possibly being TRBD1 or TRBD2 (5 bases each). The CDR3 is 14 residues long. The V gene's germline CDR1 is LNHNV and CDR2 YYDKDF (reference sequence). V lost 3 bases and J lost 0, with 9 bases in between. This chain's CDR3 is CATSSPGSSYEQYF. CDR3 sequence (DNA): TGTGCCACCAGCAGCCCAGGGAGCTCCTACGAGCAGTACTTC. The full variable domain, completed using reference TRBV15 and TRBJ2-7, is DAMVIQNPRYQVTQFGKPVTLSCSQTLNHNVMYWYQQKSSQAPKLLFHYYDKDFNNEADTPDNFQSRRPNTSFCFLDIRSPGLGDTAMYLCATSSPGSSYEQYFGPGTRLTVT.

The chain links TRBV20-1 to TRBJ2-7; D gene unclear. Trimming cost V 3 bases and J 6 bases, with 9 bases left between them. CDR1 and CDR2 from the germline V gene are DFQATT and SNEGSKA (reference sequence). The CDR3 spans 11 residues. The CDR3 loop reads CSASSEVEQYF. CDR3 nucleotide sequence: TGCAGTGCTAGTAGTGAGGTCGAGCAGTACTTC.

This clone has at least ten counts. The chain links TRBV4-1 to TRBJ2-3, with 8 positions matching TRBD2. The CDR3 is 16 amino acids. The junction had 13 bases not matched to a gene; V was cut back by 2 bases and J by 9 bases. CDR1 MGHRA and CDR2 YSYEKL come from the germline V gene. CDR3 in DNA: TGCGCCAGCAGCCAAACGGAAGCGGGAGTCTCCGGGACGCAGTATTTT. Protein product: CASSQTEAGVSGTQYF.

CDR3 amino acids: CAWTLGGTARYEQYF. CDR3 bases: TGTGCCTGGACCCTGGGGGGGACAGCACGCTACGAGCAGTACTTC. V and J are TRBV30 and TRBJ2-7, with D perhaps TRBD1 or TRBD2 (7 bases each). Germline CDR1 is GTSNPN and CDR2 is SVGIG (reference sequence). The CDR3 runs 15 residues. V lost 4 bases to trimming and J lost 3 bases, with 19 bases between them.

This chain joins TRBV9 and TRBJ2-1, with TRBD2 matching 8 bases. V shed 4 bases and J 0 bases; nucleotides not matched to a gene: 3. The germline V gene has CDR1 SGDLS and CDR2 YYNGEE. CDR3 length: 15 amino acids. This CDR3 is CASSISGSSYNEQFF. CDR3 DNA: TGTGCCAGCAGCATCAGCGGGAGCTCCTACAATGAGCAGTTCTTC.

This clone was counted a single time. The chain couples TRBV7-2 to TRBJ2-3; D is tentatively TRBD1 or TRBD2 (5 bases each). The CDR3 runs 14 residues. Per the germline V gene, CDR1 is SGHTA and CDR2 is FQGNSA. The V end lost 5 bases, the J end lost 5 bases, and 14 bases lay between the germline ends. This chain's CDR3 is CASSPGTPRDTQYF. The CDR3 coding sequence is TGTGCCAGCAGCCCGGGGACGCCGAGAGATACGCAGTATTTT.

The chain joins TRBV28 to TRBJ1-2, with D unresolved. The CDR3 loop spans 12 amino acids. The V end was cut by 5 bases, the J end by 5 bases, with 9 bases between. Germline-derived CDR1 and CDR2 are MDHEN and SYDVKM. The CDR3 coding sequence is TGTGCCAGCAGTCCAGACGGATATGGCTACACCTTC. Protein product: CASSPDGYGYTF.

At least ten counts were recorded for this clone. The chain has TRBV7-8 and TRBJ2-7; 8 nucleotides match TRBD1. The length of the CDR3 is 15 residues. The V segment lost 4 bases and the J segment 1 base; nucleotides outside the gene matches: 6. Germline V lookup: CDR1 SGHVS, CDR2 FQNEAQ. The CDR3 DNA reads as TGTGCCAGCAGCTGGACTGGGGACAGGTCCTACGAGCAGTACTTC. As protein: CASSWTGDRSYEQYF.

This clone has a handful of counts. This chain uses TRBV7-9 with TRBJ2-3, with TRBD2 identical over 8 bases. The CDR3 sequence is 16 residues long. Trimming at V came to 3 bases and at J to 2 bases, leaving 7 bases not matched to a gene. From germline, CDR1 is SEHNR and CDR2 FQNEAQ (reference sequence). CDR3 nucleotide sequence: TGTGCCAGCAGCTTGAAGGCGGGAGGACTCACAGATACGCAGTATTTT. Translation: CASSLKAGGLTDTQYF.